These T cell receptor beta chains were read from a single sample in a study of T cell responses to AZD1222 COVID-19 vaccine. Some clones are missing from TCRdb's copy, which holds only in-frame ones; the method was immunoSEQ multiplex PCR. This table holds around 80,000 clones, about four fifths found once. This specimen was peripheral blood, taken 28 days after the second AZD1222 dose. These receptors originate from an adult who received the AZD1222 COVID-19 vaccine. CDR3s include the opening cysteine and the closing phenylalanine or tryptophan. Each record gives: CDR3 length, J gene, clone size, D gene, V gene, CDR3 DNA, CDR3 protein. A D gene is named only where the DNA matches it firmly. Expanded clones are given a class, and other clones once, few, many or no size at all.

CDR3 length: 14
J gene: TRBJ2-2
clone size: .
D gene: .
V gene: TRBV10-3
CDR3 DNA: TGTGCCATCAGTGAGTCCAGGAGAACCGGGGAGCTGTTTTTT
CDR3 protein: CAISESRRTGELFF

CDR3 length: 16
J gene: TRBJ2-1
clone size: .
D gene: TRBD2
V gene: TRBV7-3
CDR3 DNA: TGTGCCAGCAGCATCGGGGCTAGCGGGAGGTACAATGAGCAGTTCTTC
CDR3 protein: CASSIGASGRYNEQFF

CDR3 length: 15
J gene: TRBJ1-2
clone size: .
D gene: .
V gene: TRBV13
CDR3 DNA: TGTGCCAGCAGCTCTAGACAATCTCCCTCCTATGGCTACACCTTC
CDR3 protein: CASSSRQSPSYGYTF

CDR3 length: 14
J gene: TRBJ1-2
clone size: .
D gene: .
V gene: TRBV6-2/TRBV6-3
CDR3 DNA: TGTGCCAGCAGTTACACCACAGGCGCCTCTGGCTACACCTTC
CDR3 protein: CASSYTTGASGYTF

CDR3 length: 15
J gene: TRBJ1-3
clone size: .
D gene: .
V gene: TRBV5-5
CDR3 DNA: TGTGCCAGCAGCCGCGGGGGTGACACTGGAAACACCATATATTTT
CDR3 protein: CASSRGGDTGNTIYF

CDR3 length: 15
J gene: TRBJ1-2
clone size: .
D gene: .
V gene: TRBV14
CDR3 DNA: TGTGCCAGCAGCCCAGAGGTGAAGGGAGGCTATGGCTACACCTTC
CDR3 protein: CASSPEVKGGYGYTF

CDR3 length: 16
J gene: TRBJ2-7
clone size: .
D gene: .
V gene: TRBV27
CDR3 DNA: TGTGCCAGCAGTATCGACCCTCGGGCTGGGGACTACGAGCAGTACTTC
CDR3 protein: CASSIDPRAGDYEQYF

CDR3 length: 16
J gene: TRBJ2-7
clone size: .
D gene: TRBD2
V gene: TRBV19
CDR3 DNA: TGTGCCAGTAGTACCAGACTAGCGGGGAGTACCTACGAGCAGTACTTC
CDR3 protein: CASSTRLAGSTYEQYF

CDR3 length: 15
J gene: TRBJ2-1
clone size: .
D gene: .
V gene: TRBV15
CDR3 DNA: TGTGCCACCAGCAAAGACAGAGGATCCTACAATGAGCAGTTCTTC
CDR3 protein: CATSKDRGSYNEQFF

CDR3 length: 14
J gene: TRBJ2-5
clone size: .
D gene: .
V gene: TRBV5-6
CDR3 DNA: TGTGCCAGCAGCCTAGAGAGGGGTTTGGAGACCCAGTACTTC
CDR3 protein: CASSLERGLETQYF

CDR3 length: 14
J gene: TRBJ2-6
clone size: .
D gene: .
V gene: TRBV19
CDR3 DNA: TGTGCCAGTACGTCGCGGGCTGGGGCCAACGTCCTGACTTTC
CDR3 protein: CASTSRAGANVLTF

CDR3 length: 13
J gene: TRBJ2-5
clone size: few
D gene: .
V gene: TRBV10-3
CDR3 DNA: TGTGCCATCAAGGAAGGGACGGGAGAGACCCAGTACTTC
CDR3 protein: CAIKEGTGETQYF

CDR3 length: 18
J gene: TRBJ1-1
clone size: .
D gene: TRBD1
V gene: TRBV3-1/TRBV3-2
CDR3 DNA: TGTGCCAGCAGCCGATCAACCGGGACAGGGACCAGGAACACTGAAGCTTTCTTT
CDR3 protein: CASSRSTGTGTRNTEAFF

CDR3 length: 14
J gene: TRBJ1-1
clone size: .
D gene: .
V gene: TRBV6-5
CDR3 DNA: TGTGCCAGCAGTTGGGACGGCGACTACACTGAAGCTTTCTTT
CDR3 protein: CASSWDGDYTEAFF

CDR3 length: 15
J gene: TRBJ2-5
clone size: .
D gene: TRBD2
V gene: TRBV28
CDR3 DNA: TGTGCCAGCAGTTTAGGAACTAGCGGCCAAGAGACCCAGTACTTC
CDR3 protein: CASSLGTSGQETQYF

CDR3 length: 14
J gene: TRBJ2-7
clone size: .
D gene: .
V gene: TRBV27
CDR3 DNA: TGTGCCAGCAGACGAGACACTGTCACCTACGAGCAGTACTTC
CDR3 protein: CASRRDTVTYEQYF

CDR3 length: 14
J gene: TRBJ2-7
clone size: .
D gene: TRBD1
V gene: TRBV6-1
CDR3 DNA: TGTGCCAGCAGCGAAGGACAGGACCCTTACGAGCAGTACTTC
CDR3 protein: CASSEGQDPYEQYF

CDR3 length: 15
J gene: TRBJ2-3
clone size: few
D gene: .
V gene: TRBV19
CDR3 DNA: TGTGCCAGTAGTATAGCCGCAGGGGGCACAGATACGCAGTATTTT
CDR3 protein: CASSIAAGGTDTQYF

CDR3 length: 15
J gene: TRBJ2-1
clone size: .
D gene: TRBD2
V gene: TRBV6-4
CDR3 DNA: TGTGCCAGCCAACCCCCAGCGGGACGCTACAATGAGCAGTTCTTC
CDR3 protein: CASQPPAGRYNEQFF

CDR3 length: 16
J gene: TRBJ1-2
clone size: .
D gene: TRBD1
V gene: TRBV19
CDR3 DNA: TGTGCCAGTAGACAGGGGGATCAAGGACAGTTCTATGGCTACACCTTC
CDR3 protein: CASRQGDQGQFYGYTF

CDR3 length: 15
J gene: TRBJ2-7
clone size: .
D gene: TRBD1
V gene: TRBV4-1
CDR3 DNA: TGCGCCAGCAGCCAAGATTCTGGACAGGGGAGGGAGCAGTACTTC
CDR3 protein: CASSQDSGQGREQYF

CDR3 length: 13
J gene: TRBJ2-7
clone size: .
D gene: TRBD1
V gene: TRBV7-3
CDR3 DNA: TGTGCCAGCAGCCGGGACAGGGGCTACGAGCAGTACTTC
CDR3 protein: CASSRDRGYEQYF

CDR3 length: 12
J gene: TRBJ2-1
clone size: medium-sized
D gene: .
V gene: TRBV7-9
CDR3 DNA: TGTGCCAGCAGCTTAGACCCTGGGGAGCAGTTCTTC
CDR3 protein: CASSLDPGEQFF

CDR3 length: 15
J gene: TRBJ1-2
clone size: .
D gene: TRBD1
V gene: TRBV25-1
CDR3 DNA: TGTGCCAGCAGTGAATCAACAGGGGCGGGCTATGGCTACACCTTC
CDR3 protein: CASSESTGAGYGYTF

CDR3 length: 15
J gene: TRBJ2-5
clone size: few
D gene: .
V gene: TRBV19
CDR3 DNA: TGTGCCAGTAGCCCAGTAGAGGGAGTTAGAGAGACCCAGTACTTC
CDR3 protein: CASSPVEGVRETQYF

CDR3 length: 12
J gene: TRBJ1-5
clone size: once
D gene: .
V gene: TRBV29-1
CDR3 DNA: TGCAGCGCCGTATGGGGTTCAGGGCCCCAGCATTTT
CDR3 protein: CSAVWGSGPQHF

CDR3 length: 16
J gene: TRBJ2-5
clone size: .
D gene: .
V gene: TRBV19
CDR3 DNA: TGTGCCAGTAGTATTTTCCAACCGGGACGGCAAGAGACCCAGTACTTC
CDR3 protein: CASSIFQPGRQETQYF

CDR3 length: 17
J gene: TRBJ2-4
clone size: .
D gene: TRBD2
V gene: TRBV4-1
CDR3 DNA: TGCGCCAGCAGCCAAGAAGGAGGCGGGAGGGCCAAAAACATTCAGTACTTC
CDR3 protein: CASSQEGGGRAKNIQYF

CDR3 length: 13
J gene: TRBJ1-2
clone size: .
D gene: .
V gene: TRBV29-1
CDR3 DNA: TGCAGCGTTGGCCCCCGGTTAGGGTCTGGCTACACCTTC
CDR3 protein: CSVGPRLGSGYTF

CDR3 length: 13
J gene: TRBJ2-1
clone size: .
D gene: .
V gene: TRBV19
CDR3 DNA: TGTGCCAGTAGTATGGTCTCGGTTAATGAGCAGTTCTTC
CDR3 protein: CASSMVSVNEQFF

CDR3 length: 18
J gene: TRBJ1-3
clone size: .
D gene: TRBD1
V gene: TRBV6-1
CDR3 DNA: TGTGCCAGCAGTGAAGCGAGTTGGGACAGAACGTGGGGAAACACCATATATTTT
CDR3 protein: CASSEASWDRTWGNTIYF

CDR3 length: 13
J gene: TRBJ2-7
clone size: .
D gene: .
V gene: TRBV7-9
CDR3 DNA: TGTGCCAGCAGCCTAGCTGGCACCTACGAGCAGTACTTC
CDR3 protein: CASSLAGTYEQYF